This T cell receptor (beta chain) originates from a study of technical replicates of blood from several donors. TCRdb keeps only in-frame clones here, not all; method: immunoSEQ multiplex PCR. The repertoire includes tens of thousands of clones, 85% to 90% of them detected once, and 4.6% sits in the top ten. Germline V gene lookup returns CDR1 LNHDA and CDR2 SQIVND (reference sequence). The CDR3 contains 16 residues. J gave up 4 bases and V 1 base, and 7 bases lay outside the gene matches. The receptor's source is a human donor in good health. Some clones in this sample may be carry-over from other donors' samples. The sequencing input was PBMCs. The V and J genes are TRBV19 and TRBJ2-7; 10 positions agree with TRBD1. The CDR3 nucleotides read TGTGCCAGTAGTATAGTGTTCGGGACAGGGGTTTACGAGCAGTACTTC. Translating gives CASSIVFGTGVYEQYF. The whole variable domain, remainder taken from reference TRBV19 and TRBJ2-7, is DGGITQSPKYLFRKEGQNVTLSCEQNLNHDAMYWYRQDPGQGLRLIYYSQIVNDFQKGDIAEGYSVSREKKESFPLTVTSAQKNPTAFYLCASSIVFGTGVYEQYFGPGTRLTVT.